This is a list of T cell receptor beta chains from one sample in a study of T cells in Graves' hyperthyroidism and ophthalmopathy. TCRdb recomputed calls from the multiplex PCR reads with MiXCR, one row per CDR3 protein. The sample contains about 410,000 distinct CDR3 sequences, about 14% of which appear only once. Material: blood. These receptors came from a woman aged 30 to 39 with Graves' ophthalmopathy. CDR3s include the opening cysteine and the closing phenylalanine or tryptophan. The D gene is left open where the match is weak. Size tells how often a clone was seen (once, few, many) or the class of an expanded clone, and some rows leave it out.

cdr3_length	d_call	v_call	clone_size	j_call	cdr3_aa	cdr3_nt
13	-	TRBV28	-	TRBJ1-1	CASSLLENTEASF	TGTGCCAGCAGTTTACTTGAGAACACTGAAGCTTCCTTT
13	-	TRBV16	many	TRBJ1-1	CASSQYRMAEAFF	TGTGCCAGCAGCCAATACAGAATGGCTGAAGCTTTCTTT
17	TRBD2	TRBV11-2	-	TRBJ2-3	CASSKPGLAGAKDTQYF	TGTGCCAGCAGCAAGCCGGGACTAGCGGGGGCGAAAGATACGCAGTATTTT
16	-	TRBV11-1	-	TRBJ2-1	CASSLGSGFSYNEQFF	TGTGCCAGCAGCTTAGGAAGCGGATTCTCCTACAATGAGCAGTTCTTC
12	TRBD2	TRBV28	-	TRBJ2-7	CASNSGGYEQYF	TGTGCCAGCAATTCGGGGGGCTACGAGCAGTACTTC
13	-	TRBV30	many	TRBJ1-5	CAWSGGPGEPQHF	TGTGCCTGGAGTGGGGGACCTGGTGAGCCCCAGCATTTT
13	TRBD1	TRBV30	many	TRBJ2-3	CAWNDQGADTQYF	TGTGCCTGGAATGATCAGGGGGCAGATACGCAGTATTTT
14	TRBD1	TRBV19	-	TRBJ1-2	CASTGTGGDYGYTF	TGTGCCAGTACCGGGACAGGGGGTGACTATGGCTACACCTTC
20	-	TRBV5-1	many	TRBJ2-1	CASSLTEHGMSNSSYNEQFF	TGCGCCAGCAGCTTGACGGAACATGGAATGTCGAACAGCTCCTACAATGAGCAGTTCTTC
16	TRBD1	TRBV7-7	many	TRBJ1-4	CASSPRSPGGDEKLFF	TGTGCTAGCAGCCCTAGGAGTCCAGGGGGCGATGAAAAACTGTTTTTT
15	TRBD1	TRBV4-1	few	TRBJ1-5	CASSPETGHNQPQHF	TGCGCCAGCAGCCCGGAGACAGGGCACAATCAGCCCCAGCATTTT
16	TRBD1	TRBV5-5	many	TRBJ1-6	CASSLQDRGYNSPLHF	TGTGCCAGCAGCTTGCAGGACAGGGGCTATAATTCACCCCTCCACTTT
15	TRBD1	TRBV6-1	many	TRBJ2-5	CASSEVDRSQETQYF	TGTGCCAGCAGTGAAGTGGACAGGTCCCAAGAGACCCAGTACTTC
15	TRBD1	TRBV25-1	many	TRBJ2-7	CASSEFGGQGHEQYF	TGTGCCAGCAGTGAATTCGGGGGACAGGGCCACGAGCAGTACTTC
12	-	TRBV20-1	few	TRBJ2-3	CSASSPTNTQYF	TGCAGTGCTAGTAGTCCTACAAATACGCAGTATTTT
16	TRBD1	TRBV28	many	TRBJ2-7	CASSLPDRVGPNEQYF	TGTGCCAGCAGTTTACCTGACAGGGTCGGCCCCAACGAGCAGTACTTC
17	TRBD2	TRBV30	many	TRBJ2-5	CAWSVGTSGGAGETQYF	TGTGCCTGGAGTGTAGGGACTAGCGGGGGGGCCGGAGAGACCCAGTACTTC